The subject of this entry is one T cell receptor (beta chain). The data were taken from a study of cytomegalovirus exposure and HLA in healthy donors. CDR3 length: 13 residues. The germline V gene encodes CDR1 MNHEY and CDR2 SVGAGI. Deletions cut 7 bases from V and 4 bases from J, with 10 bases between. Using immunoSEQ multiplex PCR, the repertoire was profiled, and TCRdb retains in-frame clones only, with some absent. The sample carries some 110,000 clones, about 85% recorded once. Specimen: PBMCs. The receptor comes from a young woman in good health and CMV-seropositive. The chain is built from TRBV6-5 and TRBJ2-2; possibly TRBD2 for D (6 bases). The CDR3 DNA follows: TGTGCCAGCACCTTCGGGGGCACCGGGGAGCTGTTTTTT. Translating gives CASTFGGTGELFF.